This entry describes one TCR beta chain. Its antigen remains unidentified. TCRdb independently ran MiXCR on the reads; one entry per CDR3 protein. The sample yields around 550,000 distinct CDR3 sequences, about 26% seen once. The CDR3 consists of 14 residues. V lost 2 bases to trimming and J lost 3 bases, with 8 bases between them. Germline V gives CDR1 MDHEN, CDR2 SYDVKM. The record originates from a study of T cell repertoires in cytomegalovirus infection. Background on the study: Public TCR beta signatures marked donors with CMV infection and the matching HLA.

Findings and caveats of the study: Accumulated public TCR beta family frequency recognized individuals carrying CMV together with the relevant HLA. Ex vivo, HLA-C-restricted CMV-specific TCR beta clonotypes prevailed over the rest of the response.

The sample consisted of PBMCs. The source is a human donor in good health (CMV status not recorded). Some clones in this sample may be carry-over from other donors' samples. The rearrangement joins TRBV28 to TRBJ1-5; D unresolved. The CDR3 region has the DNA TGTGCCAGCAGTTTAAAGGCGGTCAATCAGCCCCAGCATTTT. Translated: CASSLKAVNQPQHF.